Each of the 17 T cell receptor beta chains below was sequenced from the same sample in a study of PD-1 blockade in mismatch repair-deficient tumors. The repertoire was sequenced with immunoSEQ multiplex PCR; TCRdb's copy has only in-frame clones and lacks some. The table shows 120,000 or so clones, with roughly nine tenths occurring only once. The specimen comprised peripheral blood, sampled 44 weeks after starting pembrolizumab. These TCRs come from an adult with mismatch repair-deficient cancer.

The rearrangement links TRBV30 to TRBJ1-5, with 7 positions matching TRBD1. Trimming took 4 bases from V and 7 from J; bases not matched to a gene: 16. Germline lookup yields CDR1 GTSNPN and CDR2 SVGIG (reference sequence). The CDR3 has 16 residues. CDR3 bases: TGTGCCTGGAACAAAGGACAGGTACGGGAATACCAGCCCCAGCATTTT. Amino acids: CAWNKGQVREYQPQHF.

The J gene is TRBJ2-2, the V gene TRBV30; weak D call: TRBD2 (7 bases). The length of the CDR3 is 16 residues. Germline-derived CDR1 and CDR2 are GTSNPN and SVGIG (reference sequence). CDR3 nucleotides: TGTGCAAGTCGGTTGGGGGGCGGGAGTTACACCGGGGAGCTGTTTTTT. This encodes CASRLGGGSYTGELFF.

This chain joins TRBV5-4 and TRBJ2-3; D remains unclear. V was clipped by 0 bases and J by 0 bases, with 11 bases between them. Germline-derived CDR1 and CDR2 are SGHNT and YYREEE (reference sequence). CDR3 length: 16 amino acids. CDR3 bases: TGTGCCAGCAGCTTGGCCGGCGCGGAGAGCACAGATACGCAGTATTTT. This translates into CASSLAGAESTDTQYF. Variable domain in full (rest from reference TRBV5-4 and TRBJ2-3): ETGVTQSPTHLIKTRGQQVTLRCSSQSGHNTVSWYQQALGQGPQFIFQYYREEENGRGNFPPRFSGLQFPNYSSELNVNALELDDSALYLCASSLAGAESTDTQYFGPGTRLTVL.

This clone was detected only a few times. The identical CDR3 is also encoded by other nucleotide sequences in the sample. The rearrangement links TRBV5-6 to TRBJ2-7; possibly TRBD2 for D (5 bases). There are 12 residues in the CDR3. Germline V gene sequence: CDR1 SGHDT, CDR2 YYEEEE. The V gene lost 4 bases and the J gene lost 0 bases, with 5 bases spanning the gap. The CDR3 coding sequence is TGTGCCAGCAGCGGGAGCTCCTACGAGCAGTACTTC. It specifies CASSGSSYEQYF.

The chain is built from TRBV9 and TRBJ2-1; 8 bases are shared with TRBD2. Germline V lookup: CDR1 SGDLS, CDR2 YYNGEE. This CDR3 region has 14 residues. V shed 0 bases and J 10 bases; nucleotides not matched to a gene: 6. The CDR3 DNA reads as TGTGCCAGCAGCGTAGCTACACGGGGGGGGGAGCAGTTCTTC. Its translation is CASSVATRGGEQFF. The full variable domain, in which reference TRBV9 and TRBJ2-1 provide the parts outside the CDR3, is DSGVTQTPKHLITATGQRVTLRCSPRSGDLSVYWYQQSLDQGLQFLIQYYNGEERAKGNILERFSAQQFPDLHSELNLSSLELGDSALYFCASSVATRGGEQFFGPGTRLTVL.

V is TRBV7-2 and J is TRBJ2-1, with 10 bases lining up with TRBD2. CDR3 size: 14 residues. Germline CDR1 is SGHTA and CDR2 is FQGNSA. V dropped 3 bases and J dropped 8; count of bases not matched to a gene: 4. In DNA form, the CDR3 reads TGTGCCAGCAGCTTTAGCGGGAGGCGCGATGAGCAGTTCTTC. Protein: CASSFSGRRDEQFF.

The gene calls are TRBV9 and TRBJ2-3, with 11 bases matching TRBD2. The CDR3 sequence is 21 residues long. The J segment lost 0 bases and the V segment lost 3 bases, leaving 18 bases of the junction unmatched. The germline V gene encodes CDR1 SGDLS and CDR2 YYNGEE. CDR3 sequence reads: CASSENDRPGTSGSSTDTQYF. The CDR3 nucleotides read TGTGCCAGCAGCGAGAATGACAGACCCGGGACTAGCGGTTCCAGCACAGATACGCAGTATTTT.

The rearrangement links TRBV7-6 to TRBJ2-7; TRBD2 is a possible D gene (6 bases). The CDR3 length is 14 residues. CDR1 and CDR2 from the germline V gene are SGHVS and FNYEAQ. Trimming left V 1 base short and J 6 bases short, with 13 bases between. The DNA of the CDR3 is TGTGCCAGCAGCTTAGGGACTAAGGCGCGCGAGCAGTACTTC. Its protein product is CASSLGTKAREQYF.

The rearrangement links TRBV4-3 to TRBJ2-2; D is ambiguous. CDR1 and CDR2 from the germline V gene are LGHNA and YSLEER. The CDR3 has 16 amino acids. Trimming cost V 0 bases and J 13 bases, with 21 bases left between them. The CDR3 DNA is TGCGCCAGCAGCCAAGATCAGCGCGACTTCAGAGGCGTGCTGTTTTTT. It is translated as CASSQDQRDFRGVLFF.

The table lists this clone with a few counts. The V call is TRBV19, the J call TRBJ1-2; TRBD1 agrees at 7 bases. The ends lost 6 bases at V and 5 bases at J; junction bases unmatched: 9. CDR3 size: 14 residues. CDR1 is LNHDA and CDR2 is SQIVND in the germline V gene (reference sequence). As DNA, the CDR3 is TGTGCCAGTAGCACACAGGGGAGGTCGTATGGCTACACCTTC. This translates into CASSTQGRSYGYTF.

The rearrangement links TRBV19 to TRBJ1-5; 8 bases fit TRBD1. This CDR3 has 17 amino acids. Germline CDR1 LNHDA, CDR2 SQIVND (reference sequence). Trimming took 6 bases from V and 5 from J; bases not matched to a gene: 15. In DNA, the CDR3 is TGTGCCAGTAGCGAGCTTAGGACAGGGTATAATTATCAGCCCCAGCATTTT. It translates to CASSELRTGYNYQPQHF.

A single count supports this clone. This chain joins TRBV27 and TRBJ2-5; TRBD2 matches 13 bases. V was clipped by 1 base and J by 1 base; unmatched bases: 3. CDR1 is MNHEY, CDR2 SMNVEV, per germline (reference sequence). The CDR3 totals 17 residues. The CDR3 spells CASSLLGLAGAQETQYF. The CDR3 DNA follows: TGTGCCAGCAGTTTATTAGGACTAGCGGGAGCCCAAGAGACCCAGTACTTC.

This sequence joins TRBV10-1 and TRBJ2-7, with D uncertain. The V gene lost 3 bases and the J gene lost 0 bases, with 6 bases spanning the gap. Germline V gene data show CDR1 as WNHNN and CDR2 as SYGVQD (reference sequence). The CDR3 is made up of 13 amino acids. In nucleotides, the CDR3 is TGCGCCAGCAGTGACCAGCTCTCCTACGAGCAGTACTTC. This gives the protein CASSDQLSYEQYF.

This chain links TRBV7-9 with TRBJ1-1; D is uncertain. Trimming removed 1 base from V and 3 bases from J, with 12 bases in between. The V gene's germline CDR1 is SEHNR and CDR2 FQNEAQ (reference sequence). The CDR3 extends over 15 amino acids. The DNA for the CDR3 is TGTGCCAGCAGCTTAGTAGGCGGCCGCCACACTGAAGCTTTCTTT. This encodes CASSLVGGRHTEAFF.

The chain joins TRBV6-5 to TRBJ2-7; 7 bases are a match to TRBD1. V shed 6 bases and J 5 bases; nucleotides not matched to a gene: 7. Germline-derived CDR1 and CDR2 are MNHEY and SVGAGI. The CDR3 runs to 13 residues. The CDR3 nucleotides read TGTGCCAGCAGCGTGACAGGGATCAACGAGCAGTACTTC. Translation gives CASSVTGINEQYF.

This rearrangement joins TRBV6-5 to TRBJ2-3; possible D gene TRBD1, 5 bases. V was shortened by 6 bases and J by 1 base, with 14 bases between the two germline ends. The germline V gene encodes CDR1 MNHEY and CDR2 SVGAGI. This CDR3 region has 15 residues. The CDR3 region has the DNA TGTGCCAGCAGCCCCCGACAGCTCCGCACAGATACGCAGTATTTT. Residues: CASSPRQLRTDTQYF.

The chain recombines TRBV5-1 with TRBJ2-2; TRBD2 agrees at 10 bases. Germline-derived CDR1 and CDR2 are SGHRS and YFSETQ. The CDR3 covers 17 residues. V lost 2 bases and J lost 8; bases outside the gene matches: 12. CDR3 residues: CASSFPSGRVLSGELFF. The CDR3 DNA reads as TGCGCCAGCAGCTTCCCCAGCGGGAGGGTCTTGTCGGGGGAGCTGTTTTTT.